These 10 T cell receptor beta chains were all obtained from the same sample, sequenced in a study of naive and memory T cell subsets. General study points: A few larger clonotypes appeared in naive repertoires, especially CD8, possibly memory cells re-expressing CD45RA.

Their antigens remain unidentified. Both TRBC1 and TRBC2 were covered by a beta constant-region primer of two equimolar oligonucleotides. Ligated cDNA was amplified by four rounds of PCR with nested alpha and beta constant-region primers and SP2. TCRdb fed the UMI-ligation and nested PCR reads into MiXCR, producing one record per CDR3 protein. The data show over 110,000 distinct CDR3 sequences, approximately 20% seen once. Input material: naive CD8+ T cells from blood. Source of these receptors: a human donor in good health.

This sequence joins TRBV7-2 and TRBJ2-7, with no clear D. V gave up 2 bases and J gave up 2 bases, with 13 bases separating them. Germline V CDR1 and CDR2: SGHTA, FQGNSA. The length of the CDR3 is 15 residues. CDR3 DNA: TGTGCCAGCAGCTTACAGGAATACCCCACCTACGAGCAGTACTTC. Translating gives CASSLQEYPTYEQYF.

This clonotype has only a few counts. This sequence joins TRBV4-1 and TRBJ2-5; TRBD2 might be the D (6 bases). The germline V gene encodes CDR1 MGHRA and CDR2 YSYEKL. The length of the CDR3 is 15 residues. Trimming removed 0 bases from V and 2 bases from J, with 10 bases in between. DNA of the CDR3: TGCGCCAGCAGCCAAGAGCGGGGTAGGCAAGAGACCCAGTACTTC. As protein: CASSQERGRQETQYF.

This clonotype was seen a few times. The rearrangement links TRBV6-5 to TRBJ2-3, with TRBD2 identical over 11 bases. CDR1 is MNHEY and CDR2 is SVGAGI in the germline V gene. The CDR3 totals 15 residues. After removal of 6 bases from V and 7 bases from J, the junction contained 9 bases not matched to a gene. The CDR3 nucleotides are TGTGCCAGCAGGCATACTAGCGGGAGTGGAAATACGCAGTATTTT. It codes for CASRHTSGSGNTQYF.

There are a few counts of this clonotype. The chain couples TRBV29-1 to TRBJ2-7; no firm D call. Trimming left V 5 bases short and J 0 bases short, with 11 bases between. This CDR3 is 13 amino acids long. Germline V gene lookup returns CDR1 SQVTM and CDR2 ANQGSEA. CDR3 region: CSVTTDHSYEQYF. In DNA, the CDR3 is TGCAGCGTTACGACGGACCACTCCTACGAGCAGTACTTC.

The genes are TRBV9 and TRBJ1-1; D not certain. Trimming left V 1 base short and J 1 base short, with 8 bases between. The CDR3 consists of 14 residues. Germline V lookup: CDR1 SGDLS, CDR2 YYNGEE. In DNA, the CDR3 is TGTGCCAGCAGCGTATTAGGGCAGAACACTGAAGCTTTCTTT. This sequence encodes CASSVLGQNTEAFF.

CDR3 amino acids: CASSLGKTGGFTEAFF. CDR3 sequence (DNA): TGTGCCAGCAGCTTAGGAAAAACAGGGGGCTTCACTGAAGCTTTCTTT. The chain employs TRBV7-2 and TRBJ1-1; 9 nucleotides match TRBD1. This CDR3 is built from 16 residues. J was trimmed by 4 bases and V by 1 base; bases with no gene match: 7. The germline CDR1 and CDR2 sequences are SGHTA and FQGNSA.

The rearrangement links TRBV28 to TRBJ2-3; D is unclear. Trimming removed 2 bases from V and 2 bases from J, with 8 bases in between. The germline V gene encodes CDR1 MDHEN and CDR2 SYDVKM. CDR3 length: 14 amino acids. In DNA form, the CDR3 reads TGTGCCAGCAGTTTAGTGCAGGTCACAGATACGCAGTATTTT. This translates into CASSLVQVTDTQYF.

The chain has TRBV12-3 or TRBV12-4 and TRBJ1-5, with D possibly matching TRBD1 (6 bases). The length of the CDR3 is 14 residues. V was shortened by 10 bases and J by 1 base, with 14 bases between the two germline ends. The CDR3 is CAISGGRSNQPQHF. CDR3 coding DNA: TGTGCCATCTCGGGGGGGCGAAGCAATCAGCCCCAGCATTTT.

The rearrangement links TRBV6-4 to TRBJ2-3; D unresolved. Between the trimmed V and J ends, which lost 7 bases and 0 bases, there was a span of 17 bases. Germline loops: CDR1 MRHNA, CDR2 SNTAGT. This CDR3 has 16 amino acids. The CDR3 reads CASNPVGFPSTDTQYF. The CDR3 DNA reads TGTGCCAGCAACCCCGTGGGGTTCCCGAGCACAGATACGCAGTATTTT.

J is TRBJ2-2 and V is TRBV30; D remains ambiguous. The V gene's germline CDR1 is GTSNPN and CDR2 SVGIG (reference sequence). Between the trimmed V and J ends, which lost 0 bases and 1 base, there was a span of 12 bases. The CDR3 runs to 16 residues. CDR3 DNA sequence: TGTGCCTGGAGTGTATTTATAGGCGGGAACACCGGGGAGCTGTTTTTT. Translation gives CAWSVFIGGNTGELFF.